These 8 T cell receptor beta chains came from one sample sequenced in a study of blood T cells in healthy people across ages. It was with a sample-barcoded 5' primer and a J-beta primer mix that a second PCR of about 6 to 12 cycles was run. One entry per CDR3 protein, called by TCRdb with MiXCR from the 5' RACE reads. The table records almost 800,000 distinct CDR3 sequences, roughly 60% of them present only once. Sequencing was carried out using blood. The receptors were sampled from a man aged 25-40 years in good health.

The chain uses TRBV19 and TRBJ2-1; 8 bases align to TRBD1. Germline V gene sequence: CDR1 LNHDA, CDR2 SQIVND (reference sequence). CDR3 length: 16 residues. The V and J ends lost 5 bases and 0 bases, in that order; junction bases with no gene match: 6. The CDR3 here is CASSDRGRSSYNEQFF. The CDR3 DNA is TGTGCCAGTAGTGACAGGGGTCGGAGCTCCTACAATGAGCAGTTCTTC.

V is TRBV29-1 and J is TRBJ1-2; a weak D match, TRBD1 (5 bases). CDR3 length: 14 residues. V was clipped by 2 bases and J by 0 bases, with 10 bases between them. Germline values: CDR1 SQVTM, CDR2 ANQGSEA. Here the CDR3 reads CSVELRGTNYGYTF. As DNA, the CDR3 is TGCAGCGTTGAACTGCGGGGCACTAACTATGGCTACACCTTC.

This rearrangement joins TRBV28 to TRBJ2-7; 11 nucleotides align to TRBD2. With V trimmed by 7 bases and J by 3 bases, 5 bases remained unmatched. The length of the CDR3 is 14 residues. Germline V CDR1 and CDR2: MDHEN, SYDVKM. The CDR3, as DNA: TGTGCCAGCACAACCGGGACTAGCGGCTACGAGCAGTACTTC. This sequence encodes CASTTGTSGYEQYF.

The chain joins TRBV7-9 to TRBJ2-5, with 10 bases lining up with TRBD2. The J call may be mistaken, given a closer DNA end match to TRBJ2-7. The CDR3 is 15 residues long. CDR1 SEHNR and CDR2 FQNEAQ come from the germline V gene (reference sequence). The CDR3 spells CASSLVSGRVYEQYF. CDR3 in DNA: TGTGCCAGCAGCTTAGTCAGCGGGAGGGTTTACGAGCAGTACTTC.

This clonotype occurred a few times. The gene calls are TRBV21-1 and TRBJ2-1; the table's TRBD1 call for D was not verified on the DNA. TRBV21-1 represents a pseudogene. CDR3 size: 15 residues. In DNA, the CDR3 is TGTGCCAGCAGCGTCGGGATCCCCGAAGCGTATGAGCAGTTCTTC. It encodes CASSVGIPEAYEQFF.

V gene TRBV6-5 combines with J gene TRBJ1-2, with D tentatively TRBD1 (5 bases). CDR1 and CDR2 (germline): MNHEY, SVGAGI. Trimming removed 2 bases at V and 8 bases at J, with 21 bases between. CDR3 length: 16 residues. This CDR3 reads CASSYTAGREQRGYTF. In nucleotides, the CDR3 is TGTGCCAGCAGTTACACCGCGGGCAGGGAGCAGCGGGGCTACACCTTC.

This chain links TRBV20-1 with TRBJ2-2, with TRBD2 identical over 14 bases. Germline V gene data show CDR1 as DFQATT and CDR2 as SNEGSKA (reference sequence). This CDR3 is built from 16 residues. The trim removed 6 bases at V and 5 bases at J, leaving 8 bases unmatched. CDR3 sequence (DNA): TGCAGTGCGGAGAGACTAGCGGGAGGGAGAACCGGGGAGCTGTTTTTT. It specifies CSAERLAGGRTGELFF.

As concerns this clonotype: A much larger clone lies a single base off, so this may be a read error. The chain recombines TRBV29-1 with TRBJ2-5, with 10 bases lining up with TRBD2. CDR3 size: 15 residues. Germline lookup yields CDR1 SQVTM and CDR2 ANQGSEA. V trimming: 3 bases; J trimming: 11 bases; junction bases outside the gene matches: 15. CDR3 nucleotide sequence: TGCAGCGTTGATCTAGCGGGGGCCCAGAGCAATGAGCAGTACTTC. It codes for CSVDLAGAQSNEQYF.